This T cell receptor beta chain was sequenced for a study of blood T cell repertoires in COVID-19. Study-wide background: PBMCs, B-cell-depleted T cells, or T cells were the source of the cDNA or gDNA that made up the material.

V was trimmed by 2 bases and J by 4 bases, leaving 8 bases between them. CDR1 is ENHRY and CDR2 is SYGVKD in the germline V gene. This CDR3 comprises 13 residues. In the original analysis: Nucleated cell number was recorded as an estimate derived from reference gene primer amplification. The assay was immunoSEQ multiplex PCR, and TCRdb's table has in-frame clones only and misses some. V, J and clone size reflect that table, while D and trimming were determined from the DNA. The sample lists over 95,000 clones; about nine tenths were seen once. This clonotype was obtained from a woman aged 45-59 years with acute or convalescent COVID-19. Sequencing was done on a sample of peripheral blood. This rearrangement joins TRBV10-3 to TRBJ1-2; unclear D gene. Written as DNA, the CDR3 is TGTGCCATCAGTGAGGAGGGCCTCTATGGCTACACCTTC. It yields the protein CAISEEGLYGYTF.